Given below is one TCR beta chain in context. The data were obtained in a study of graft-versus-host responses after intestinal transplantation. V lost 5 bases and J 5 bases, leaving 19 bases between the germline ends. The germline gives CDR1 MNHEY, CDR2 SVGAGI. This CDR3 is built from 15 residues. Here immunoSEQ multiplex PCR was the method, and the copy in TCRdb shows in-frame clones only, minus some. Of about 98,000 clones listed, about 84% are singletons. The TCR sequence derives from a human patient who received an intestinal transplant, so some T cells may come from the graft donor. The rearrangement links TRBV6-5 to TRBJ2-7; D is unresolved. The source material was PBMCs, sampled 255 days after intestinal transplant. CDR3 DNA sequence: TGTGCCAGCAGTGACTGGCAGCAGGCCTTAGACGAGCAGTACTTC. Its protein product is CASSDWQQALDEQYF.